The rows below give T cell receptor beta chains drawn from one sample of a study of blood T cell repertoires in COVID-19. Libraries were prepared by immunoSEQ multiplex PCR; TCRdb keeps only in-frame clonotypes and omits some of them. The table lists 100,000 to 150,000 clones, 75% to 90% of them singletons. Input material: PBMCs or T cells enriched from blood (not recorded which). These receptor sequences come from a woman aged 45-60 years who had recovered from COVID-19. CDR3s include the opening cysteine and the closing phenylalanine or tryptophan. Each record gives: CDR3 protein, CDR3 DNA, V gene, D gene, clone size, J gene. A D gene is named only where the DNA matches it firmly. For some rows the clone size is stated as once, few or many, or as a class when expanded; others skip it.

CASSQQRGGHRETQYF TGTGCCAGCAGCCAACAGCGGGGGGGCCATCGAGAGACCCAGTACTTC TRBV3-1/TRBV3-2 TRBD2 NA TRBJ2-5
CASSSTGSYGYTF TGTGCCAGTAGTTCCACAGGGTCTTATGGCTACACCTTC TRBV19 NA once TRBJ1-2
CASSSDGDTQYF TGTGCCAGCAGTTCCGACGGGGATACGCAGTATTTT TRBV12-3/TRBV12-4 NA NA TRBJ2-3
CASSPAARGVTGELFF TGTGCCAGCAGCCCCGCGGCGCGGGGGGTAACCGGGGAGCTGTTTTTT TRBV11-3 TRBD2 NA TRBJ2-2
CASSLGQGMNTEAFF TGTGCCAGTAGTTTGGGACAGGGGATGAACACTGAAGCTTTCTTT TRBV19 TRBD1 NA TRBJ1-1
CASSLEVAGGTYGYTF TGTGCCAGCAGCTTAGAAGTCGCAGGGGGTACCTATGGCTACACCTTC TRBV7-8 TRBD1 NA TRBJ1-2
CASSQVSVNTEAFF TGTGCCAGCAGCCAAGTTTCAGTGAACACTGAAGCTTTCTTT TRBV3-1/TRBV3-2 NA NA TRBJ1-1
CASRRVQSYEQYF TGTGCCAGCCGAAGAGTACAGTCCTACGAGCAGTACTTC TRBV11-3 NA NA TRBJ2-7
CASSLVGPPGLGRVTDTQYF TGCGCCAGCAGCTTGGTTGGCCCACCGGGACTAGGGAGAGTCACAGATACGCAGTATTTT TRBV5-1 TRBD2 NA TRBJ2-3
CASSFSGGTDTQYF TGTGCCAGCAGTTTTAGCGGCGGCACAGATACGCAGTATTTT TRBV6-6 NA NA TRBJ2-3
CASETGRYEQYF TGTGCCAGTGAGACAGGGCGGTACGAGCAGTACTTC TRBV2 TRBD1 few TRBJ2-7
CASSHQWGPTGSGNTIYF TGCGCCAGCAGCCACCAATGGGGCCCCACAGGGTCTGGAAACACCATATATTTT TRBV4-1 NA NA TRBJ1-3
CASSQTDSYEQYF TGTGCCAGCTCACAAACCGACAGTTACGAGCAGTACTTC TRBV18 NA once TRBJ2-7
CAWSVQGYEQYF TGTGCCTGGAGTGTACAGGGCTACGAGCAGTACTTC TRBV30 NA NA TRBJ2-7
CASSQVGGGSETQYF TGCGCCAGCAGCCAAGTAGGAGGGGGCTCAGAGACCCAGTACTTC TRBV4-1 NA NA TRBJ2-5
CASSFGQGAVYGYTF TGTGCCAGCAGCTTCGGACAGGGGGCGGTCTATGGCTACACCTTC TRBV7-9 TRBD1 NA TRBJ1-2
CASTRGGANTEAFF TGTGCCAGCACCAGAGGCGGGGCGAACACTGAAGCTTTCTTT TRBV9 NA NA TRBJ1-1
CASSLTGLEAFF TGTGCCAGCAGCTTGACAGGGCTTGAAGCTTTCTTT TRBV7-2 TRBD1 NA TRBJ1-1
CASGTGGDGYTF TGTGCCAGCGGGACAGGGGGCGATGGCTACACCTTC TRBV12-3/TRBV12-4 TRBD1 NA TRBJ1-2
CASSKGQYTEAFF TGTGCCAGCAGCAAAGGACAGTACACTGAAGCTTTCTTT TRBV7-2 NA few TRBJ1-1
CATSAPQGSRGYGYTF TGTGCCACCAGTGCCCCACAGGGGAGCAGAGGCTATGGCTACACCTTC TRBV24-1 TRBD1 NA TRBJ1-2
CATSDTLDREDSPLHF TGTGCCACCAGTGACACTCTGGACAGGGAGGATTCACCCCTCCACTTT TRBV24-1 TRBD1 NA TRBJ1-6
CASSTGQNYGYTF TGTGCCAGCAGTACGGGACAGAACTATGGCTACACCTTC TRBV5-4 TRBD1 NA TRBJ1-2
CASSLGAGVRTEAFF TGTGCCAGCAGCTTAGGAGCAGGGGTTAGGACTGAAGCTTTCTTT TRBV7-6 NA NA TRBJ1-1
CASALARGGPLDLHF TGTGCCAGCGCACTAGCAAGGGGGGGCCCGCTAGACCTCCACTTT TRBV6-5 NA NA TRBJ1-6
CASSSNSPGGSSGNTIYF TGTGCCAGCAGCTCCAACAGCCCCGGGGGTTCGTCTGGAAACACCATATATTTT TRBV7-2 NA NA TRBJ1-3
CASSEGQGPGTEAFF TGTGCCAGCTCGGAAGGCCAGGGCCCCGGCACTGAAGCTTTCTTT TRBV18 NA NA TRBJ1-1
CSVEEDRRGEQFF TGCAGCGTTGAGGAGGACAGGCGGGGTGAGCAGTTCTTC TRBV29-1 NA NA TRBJ2-1
CASSDRRTICNSNQPQHF TGTGCCAGCAGTGATCGGAGAACAATTTGTAATAGCAATCAGCCCCAGCATTTT TRBV25-1 NA NA TRBJ1-5
CASSIGTSGGRATGELFF TGTGCCAGTAGTATAGGGACTAGCGGGGGGCGGGCCACCGGGGAGCTGTTTTTT TRBV19 TRBD2 NA TRBJ2-2
CASRYPVAGNTDTQYF TGTGCCAGCAGGTACCCGGTAGCGGGGAACACAGATACGCAGTATTTT TRBV6-5 TRBD2 few TRBJ2-3
CASSARVAGTGNQPQHF TGTGCCAGCAGTGCCCGGGTTGCCGGGACAGGTAATCAGCCCCAGCATTTT TRBV2 TRBD1 NA TRBJ1-5
CASSRRLGSYEQYF TGTGCCAGCAGCCGACGACTGGGCTCCTACGAGCAGTACTTC TRBV6-5 NA NA TRBJ2-7
CASSPREGAPINEQFF TGTGCCAGCTCACCACGTGAGGGGGCCCCGATCAATGAGCAGTTCTTC TRBV18 TRBD1 NA TRBJ2-1
CASRTTGEVGEQYF TGCGCCAGCAGAACGACAGGGGAGGTAGGGGAGCAGTACTTC TRBV5-1 TRBD1 NA TRBJ2-7
CASSLVRGSNEQFF TGTGCCAGCAGCTTAGTAAGGGGGAGCAATGAGCAGTTCTTC TRBV11-3 NA NA TRBJ2-1
CASSISTGANTGELFF TGTGCCAGCAGCATTTCGACAGGGGCGAACACCGGGGAGCTGTTTTTT TRBV7-9 TRBD1 NA TRBJ2-2
CASSKDTVEAFF TGTGCCAGCAGCAAGGACACCGTTGAAGCTTTCTTT TRBV7-9 NA NA TRBJ1-1
CASSLAAQETQYF TGTGCCAGCAGTTTAGCGGCGCAAGAGACCCAGTACTTC TRBV27 NA NA TRBJ2-5
CSVELRDRGYGYTF TGCAGCGTTGAACTCCGGGACAGGGGCTATGGCTACACCTTC TRBV29-1 TRBD1 once TRBJ1-2
CASSQASMEVNF TGTGCCAGCAGCCAAGCTTCTATGGAGGTTAACTTC TRBV3-1/TRBV3-2 NA NA TRBJ1-2
CASKVAGRSYEQYF TGTGCCAGCAAGGTAGCGGGGCGATCCTACGAGCAGTACTTC TRBV2 TRBD2 NA TRBJ2-7
CASSFEGARDTQYF TGTGCCAGCAGCTTCGAGGGGGCACGGGATACGCAGTATTTT TRBV5-4 TRBD1 NA TRBJ2-3
CASTGTSGGSYEQYF TGCGCCAGCACCGGGACTAGCGGGGGCTCCTACGAGCAGTACTTC TRBV10-2 TRBD2 NA TRBJ2-7
CASRELTGVGELFF TGCGCCAGCAGAGAATTAACAGGCGTCGGGGAGCTGTTTTTT TRBV10-1 NA few TRBJ2-2
CASSLPNRGYEQYF TGTGCCAGCAGCTTGCCCAATCGGGGGTACGAGCAGTACTTC TRBV5-6 NA once TRBJ2-7
CSALAGTAGTGELFF TGCAGCGCCCTAGCGGGGACCGCAGGCACCGGGGAGCTGTTTTTT TRBV29-1 TRBD2 NA TRBJ2-2
CASSDLRGVGNTQYF TGTGCCAGCAGTGATCTCAGGGGCGTCGGGAATACGCAGTATTTT TRBV2 NA NA TRBJ2-3
CASSTSHTGEQYF TGTGCCAGTAGCACCTCGCATACGGGTGAGCAGTACTTC TRBV19 NA NA TRBJ2-7
CASSGPRVGLAPYEQYF TGTGCCAGCAGTGGCCCAAGGGTAGGACTAGCGCCCTACGAGCAGTACTTC TRBV2 TRBD2 NA TRBJ2-7
CASRLEAAGNTIYF TGCGCCAGCAGGTTGGAGGCGGCTGGAAACACCATATATTTT TRBV5-1 NA few TRBJ1-3
CASSPKGHSMNTEAFF TGTGCCAGCTCACCCAAAGGTCACAGTATGAACACTGAAGCTTTCTTT TRBV18 NA NA TRBJ1-1